Below, 23 T cell receptor beta chains from the same sample are listed, as sequenced in a study of control samples from healthy donors and cancer patients. The method was immunoSEQ multiplex PCR; TCRdb's version includes in-frame clones alone and lacks a portion of them. This sample yields around 92,000 clones, of which around 80% are seen a single time; roughly 2% belongs to the top ten. The specimen was blood. The receptor source for this set is a man aged 60 to 69 in good health.

This chain links TRBV19 with TRBJ2-6, with D unresolved. CDR1 and CDR2 (germline): LNHDA, SQIVND (reference sequence). V was shortened by 0 bases and J by 4 bases, with 10 bases between the two germline ends. There are 16 residues in the CDR3. CDR3 nucleotides: TGTGCCAGTAGTATAGATCGGGCGAAGGGGGCCAACGTCCTGACTTTC. Translation: CASSIDRAKGANVLTF.

This chain connects TRBV3-1 (or the pseudogene TRBV3-2) to TRBJ2-7; D perhaps matches TRBD1 (7 bases). The V end lost 2 bases, the J end lost 12 bases, and 17 bases lay between the germline ends. Germline V gene lookup returns CDR1 LGHDT and CDR2 YNNKEL (reference sequence). The CDR3 contains 13 residues. The CDR3 coding sequence is TGTGCCAGCAGCCAACACAGGGGAGGACTTACGTACTTC. It yields the protein CASSQHRGGLTYF.

The chain couples TRBV27 to TRBJ2-1; weak D call: TRBD1 (5 bases). V lost 0 bases to trimming and J lost 6 bases, with 12 bases between them. Germline CDR1 and CDR2: MNHEY and SMNVEV (reference sequence). There are 15 residues in the CDR3. The CDR3 region has the DNA TGTGCCAGCAGTTTATCCGGGCCAGGGCCCAATGAGCAGTTCTTC. Translated, it gives CASSLSGPGPNEQFF.

J is TRBJ2-7 and V is TRBV2; possible D gene TRBD1, 6 bases. Germline V gene lookup returns CDR1 SNHLY and CDR2 FYNNEI. This CDR3 comprises 11 residues. V lost 8 bases and J lost 7, with 12 bases in between. The CDR3 sequence: CASDRLREQYF. In DNA form, the CDR3 reads TGTGCCAGCGACAGGTTGAGGGAGCAGTACTTC.

The chain carries TRBV6-4 and TRBJ1-1; TRBD1 matches at 9 bases. From germline, CDR1 is MRHNA and CDR2 SNTAGT. The CDR3 loop spans 15 amino acids. The trim removed 4 bases at V and 5 bases at J, leaving 8 bases unmatched. In DNA, the CDR3 is TGTGCCAGCAGTGCCTCCGGACAGGGGAAGACTGAAGCTTTCTTT. It codes for CASSASGQGKTEAFF.

The chain has TRBV18 and TRBJ2-7; 7 bases agree with TRBD1. With V trimmed by 9 bases and J by 2 bases, 13 bases remained unmatched. The CDR3 runs to 15 residues. Germline values: CDR1 KGHSH, CDR2 LQKENI. The CDR3 loop is CASRTDRDTTYEQYF. The CDR3 DNA reads TGTGCCAGTCGTACCGACAGGGACACTACCTACGAGCAGTACTTC.

The chain has TRBV4-2 and TRBJ2-7; 7 nucleotides agree with TRBD2. Germline V gene lookup returns CDR1 LGHNA and CDR2 YNFKEQ. This CDR3 spans 20 amino acids. The ends lost 4 bases at V and 3 bases at J; junction bases unmatched: 24. The CDR3 reads CASSLFGVFSYASGVYEQYF. CDR3 coding DNA: TGTGCCAGCAGCCTCTTTGGGGTCTTCTCCTATGCAAGCGGGGTCTACGAGCAGTACTTC.

The chain employs TRBV9 and TRBJ2-2; no definite D call. Between the trimmed V and J ends, which lost 4 bases and 7 bases, there was a span of 11 bases. CDR1 is SGDLS and CDR2 is YYNGEE in the germline V gene. The CDR3 totals 13 residues. The CDR3 region is CASSLLSVGELFF. In DNA, the CDR3 is TGTGCCAGCAGCCTCCTAAGTGTCGGGGAGCTGTTTTTT.

V gene TRBV19 combines with J gene TRBJ1-1; D perhaps matches TRBD1 (5 bases). Trimming shortened V by 7 bases and J by 0 bases, and 15 bases separated the two germline ends. The CDR3 covers 15 residues. Per germline, CDR1 LNHDA and CDR2 SQIVND (reference sequence). In DNA, the CDR3 is TGTGCCAGTAAGGAAGGGGCAGGGATGAACACTGAAGCTTTCTTT. It specifies CASKEGAGMNTEAFF.

The rearrangement links TRBV27 to TRBJ2-7; a possible D gene is TRBD2 (6 bases). Germline CDR1 and CDR2: MNHEY and SMNVEV (reference sequence). Trimming left V 2 bases short and J 0 bases short, with 14 bases between. This CDR3 comprises 16 residues. In nucleotides, the CDR3 is TGTGCCAGCAGTTTACAGGGCACGGAGGGCTCCTACGAGCAGTACTTC. It yields the protein CASSLQGTEGSYEQYF.

The gene calls are TRBV28 and TRBJ2-5; 8 bases map to TRBD1. CDR1 and CDR2 from the germline V gene are MDHEN and SYDVKM. V was pared by 5 bases and J by 4 bases, with 9 bases of the junction left unmatched. The CDR3 sequence is 15 residues long. The CDR3 nucleotides read TGTGCCAGCAGTCCGCTCGGACAGGGTTTAGAGACCCAGTACTTC. Amino acid sequence: CASSPLGQGLETQYF.

V is TRBV24-1 and J is TRBJ1-5; D unclear. Germline V gene data show CDR1 as KGHDR and CDR2 as SFDVKD. This CDR3 is 13 amino acids long. V lost 4 bases, J lost 1 base, and 4 bases lay in between. CDR3: CATSEQSNQPQHF. The CDR3 DNA sequence: TGTGCCACCAGTGAGCAAAGCAATCAGCCCCAGCATTTT.

This clone was observed a handful of times. The chain has TRBV7-8 and TRBJ2-3; 12 bases agree with TRBD2. Per the germline V gene, CDR1 is SGHVS and CDR2 is FQNEAQ. The CDR3 runs 16 residues. The V gene end was trimmed by 6 bases and the J gene end by 1 base; junction bases not matched to a gene: 5. CDR3 nucleotide sequence: TGTGCCAGCAGGCGACTAGCGGGGGACCGCACAGATACGCAGTATTTT. Its protein product is CASRRLAGDRTDTQYF.

This clone was observed a few times. The chain recombines TRBV19 with TRBJ1-1; the match to TRBD1 covers 12 bases. In germline, CDR1 is LNHDA, CDR2 SQIVND (reference sequence). V lost 6 bases to trimming and J lost 4 bases; unmatched junction nucleotides: 12. This CDR3 spans 17 amino acids. The chain's CDR3 is CASRPPGQGAVSTEAFF. As DNA, the CDR3 is TGTGCCAGTAGGCCGCCGGGACAGGGGGCTGTAAGCACTGAAGCTTTCTTT.

This clone was counted a single time. This chain joins TRBV4-1 and TRBJ2-1; no firm D call. Germline CDR1 MGHRA, CDR2 YSYEKL. The CDR3 spans 17 residues. The V end was cut by 0 bases, the J end by 12 bases, with 24 bases between. The chain's CDR3 is CASSQDSGFGPLWVQFF. The CDR3 region has the DNA TGCGCCAGCAGCCAAGACTCGGGTTTCGGTCCGTTGTGGGTGCAGTTCTTC.

The chain joins TRBV7-2 to TRBJ1-2; D uncertain. The V end lost 7 bases, the J end lost 8 bases, and 17 bases lay between the germline ends. The length of the CDR3 is 13 residues. Germline lookup yields CDR1 SGHTA and CDR2 FQGNSA. CDR3 sequence (DNA): TGTGCCAGCAACTCGGAGGGCTCGGGGGGCTACACCTTC. Translation gives CASNSEGSGGYTF.

The rearrangement joins TRBV7-9 to TRBJ1-5; D not resolved. Trimming removed 1 base from V and 1 base from J, with 11 bases in between. Germline V gene lookup returns CDR1 SEHNR and CDR2 FQNEAQ (reference sequence). The CDR3 extends over 16 amino acids. This CDR3 reads CASSLGAVGSNQPQHF. The CDR3 DNA sequence: TGTGCCAGCAGCTTAGGAGCCGTGGGCAGCAATCAGCCCCAGCATTTT.

The chain is built from TRBV19 and TRBJ2-1; tentatively, D is TRBD1 or TRBD2 (5 bases each). This CDR3 has 13 amino acids. The germline gives CDR1 LNHDA, CDR2 SQIVND (reference sequence). Trimming took off 3 bases at V and 9 bases at J, with 12 bases between the two ends. The CDR3 loop is CASSIEGRGEQFF. In nucleotides, the CDR3 is TGTGCCAGTAGTATTGAGGGTAGGGGTGAGCAGTTCTTC.

V gene TRBV21-1 combines with J gene TRBJ2-3; no DNA check was done on the table's D call, TRBD2. TRBV21-1 is recorded as a pseudogene. CDR3 length equals 17 residues. This chain's CDR3 is CASSKRGPTSNTDTQYF. DNA for the CDR3: TGTGCCAGCAGCAAAAGGGGCCCGACTAGTAACACAGATACGCAGTATTTT.

J is TRBJ2-7 and V is TRBV7-6, with D uncertain. The V gene's germline CDR1 is SGHVS and CDR2 FNYEAQ. The V gene lost 1 base and the J gene lost 2 bases, with 12 bases spanning the gap. The CDR3 is 15 amino acids. The CDR3 nucleotides are TGTGCCAGCAGCTTAGACACGGGCTTTACCTACGAGCAGTACTTC. It specifies CASSLDTGFTYEQYF.

J is TRBJ2-3 and V is TRBV7-6, with D tentatively TRBD2 (6 bases). CDR1 and CDR2 from the germline V gene are SGHVS and FNYEAQ. CDR3 length: 16 residues. V shed 5 bases and J shed 5 bases, with 20 bases lying between them. CDR3 loop: CASSQKSRRAIDTQYF. The CDR3 nucleotides read TGTGCCAGCAGCCAAAAATCTCGGAGGGCGATAGATACGCAGTATTTT.

The rearrangement joins TRBV4-1 to TRBJ1-5; TRBD1 matches at 9 bases. The CDR3 has 15 amino acids. J lost 4 bases, V lost 4 bases, and 5 bases had no gene match. Germline V gene lookup returns CDR1 MGHRA and CDR2 YSYEKL. The CDR3 protein is CASSRGQGRNQPQHF. The DNA of the CDR3 is TGCGCCAGCAGCCGCGGACAGGGGAGAAATCAGCCCCAGCATTTT.

V and J are TRBV6-5 and TRBJ2-7; D is uncertain. Trimming took 0 bases from V and 2 from J, leaving 8 bases between them. The CDR3 covers 14 residues. Germline lookup yields CDR1 MNHEY and CDR2 SVGAGI. CDR3 nucleotides: TGTGCCAGCAGTTACTCACAACCCCCCTACGAGCAGTACTTC. This codes for CASSYSQPPYEQYF.